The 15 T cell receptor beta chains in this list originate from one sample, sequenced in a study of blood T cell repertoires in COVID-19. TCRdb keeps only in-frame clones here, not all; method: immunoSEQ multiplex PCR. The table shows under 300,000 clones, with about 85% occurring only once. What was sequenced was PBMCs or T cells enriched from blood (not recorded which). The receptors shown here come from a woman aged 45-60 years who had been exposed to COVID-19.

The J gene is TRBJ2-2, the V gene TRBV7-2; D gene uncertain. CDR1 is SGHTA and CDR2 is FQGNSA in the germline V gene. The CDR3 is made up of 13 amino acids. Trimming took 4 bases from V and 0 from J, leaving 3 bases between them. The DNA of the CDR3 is TGTGCCAGCAGCTCCTCGAACACCGGGGAGCTGTTTTTT. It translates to CASSSSNTGELFF.

In nucleotides, the CDR3 is TGTGCCAGCTCTCTCCAGGTCGCTTATGGCTACACCTTC. Protein: CASSLQVAYGYTF. The gene calls are TRBV18 and TRBJ1-2, with D unclear. The V gene's germline CDR1 is KGHSH and CDR2 LQKENI. This CDR3 is built from 13 residues. The V end was cut by 6 bases, the J end by 5 bases, with 13 bases between.

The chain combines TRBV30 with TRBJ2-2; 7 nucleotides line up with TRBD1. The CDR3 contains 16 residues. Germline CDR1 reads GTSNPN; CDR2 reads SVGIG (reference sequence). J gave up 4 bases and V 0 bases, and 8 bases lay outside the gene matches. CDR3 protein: CAWSVLPRQGTGELFF. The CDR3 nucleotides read TGTGCCTGGAGTGTACTTCCGAGACAGGGCACCGGGGAGCTGTTTTTT.

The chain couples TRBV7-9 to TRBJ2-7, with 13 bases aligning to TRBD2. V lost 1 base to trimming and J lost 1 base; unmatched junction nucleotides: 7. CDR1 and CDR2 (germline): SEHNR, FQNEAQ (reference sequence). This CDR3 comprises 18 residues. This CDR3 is CASSLGPGLAGRSYEQYF. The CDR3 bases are TGTGCCAGCAGCTTAGGCCCGGGACTAGCGGGGCGGTCCTACGAGCAGTACTTC.

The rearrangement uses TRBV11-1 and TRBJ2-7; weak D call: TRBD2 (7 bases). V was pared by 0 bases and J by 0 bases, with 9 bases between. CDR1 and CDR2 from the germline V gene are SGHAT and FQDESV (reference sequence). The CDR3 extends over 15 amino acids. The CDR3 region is CASSLAGGPSYEQYF. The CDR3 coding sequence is TGTGCCAGCAGCTTAGCGGGGGGGCCCTCCTACGAGCAGTACTTC.

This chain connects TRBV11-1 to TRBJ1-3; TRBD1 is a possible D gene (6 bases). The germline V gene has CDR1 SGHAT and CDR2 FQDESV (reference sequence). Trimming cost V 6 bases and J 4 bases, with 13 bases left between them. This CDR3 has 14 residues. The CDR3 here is CASRPTGDGNTIYF. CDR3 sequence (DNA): TGTGCCAGCAGACCGACAGGCGACGGAAACACCATATATTTT.

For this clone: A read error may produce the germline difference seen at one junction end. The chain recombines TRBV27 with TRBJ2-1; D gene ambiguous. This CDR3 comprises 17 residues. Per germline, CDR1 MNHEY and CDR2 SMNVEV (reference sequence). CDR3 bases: TGTGCTAGCAGTCGAAGGCGGCGGCAGAGGATCCTCGATGAGCAGTTCTTC. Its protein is CASSRRRRQRILDEQFF.

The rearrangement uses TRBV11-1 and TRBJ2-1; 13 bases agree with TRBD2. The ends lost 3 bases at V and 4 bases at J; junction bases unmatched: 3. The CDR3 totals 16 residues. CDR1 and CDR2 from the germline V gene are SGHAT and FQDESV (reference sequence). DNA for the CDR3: TGTGCCAGCAGCTTGGGACTAGCGGGGATTTACAATGAGCAGTTCTTC. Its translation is CASSLGLAGIYNEQFF.

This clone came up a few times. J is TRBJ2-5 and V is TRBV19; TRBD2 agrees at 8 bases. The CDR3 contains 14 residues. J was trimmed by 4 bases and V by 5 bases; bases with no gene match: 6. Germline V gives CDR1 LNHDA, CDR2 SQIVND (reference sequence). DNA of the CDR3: TGTGCCAGTAGTCCGGCGGGGGGCGGAGAGACCCAGTACTTC. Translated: CASSPAGGGETQYF.

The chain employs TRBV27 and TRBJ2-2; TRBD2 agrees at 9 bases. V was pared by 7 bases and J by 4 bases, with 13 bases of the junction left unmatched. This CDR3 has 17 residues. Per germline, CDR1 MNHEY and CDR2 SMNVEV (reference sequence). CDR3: CASTLRGLASTTGELFF. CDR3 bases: TGTGCCAGCACCCTTCGAGGACTAGCGAGCACCACCGGGGAGCTGTTTTTT.

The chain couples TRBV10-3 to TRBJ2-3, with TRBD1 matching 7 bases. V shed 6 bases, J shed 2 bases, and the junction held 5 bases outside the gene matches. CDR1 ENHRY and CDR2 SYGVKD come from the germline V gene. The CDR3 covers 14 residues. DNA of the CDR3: TGTGCCATCAGCCGGGACAGCAACACAGATACGCAGTATTTT. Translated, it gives CAISRDSNTDTQYF.

The CDR3 loop reads CASRLALWPVEQFF. For the CDR3, the DNA is TGTGCAAGTCGCTTAGCCCTGTGGCCTGTAGAGCAGTTCTTC. The chain links TRBV12-2 to TRBJ2-1; the D call in the table, TRBD1, was not verified against the DNA. TRBV12-2 is a pseudogene. This CDR3 spans 14 amino acids.

The CDR3 coding sequence is TGTGCCAGCAGTCCCCGAAGGGCGGGGGGATCTGAGCAGTTCTTC. This encodes CASSPRRAGGSEQFF. The genes are TRBV27 and TRBJ2-1; 8 bases are shared with TRBD2. The ends lost 5 bases at V and 9 bases at J; junction bases unmatched: 12. The CDR3 runs 15 residues. Germline V CDR1 and CDR2: MNHEY, SMNVEV (reference sequence).

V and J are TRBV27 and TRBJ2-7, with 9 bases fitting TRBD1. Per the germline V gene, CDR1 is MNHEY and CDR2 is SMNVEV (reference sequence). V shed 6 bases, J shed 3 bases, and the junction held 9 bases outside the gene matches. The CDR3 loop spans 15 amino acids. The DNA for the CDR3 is TGTGCCAGCAGCCGGGACAGGGCCACAAGCTACGAGCAGTACTTC. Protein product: CASSRDRATSYEQYF.

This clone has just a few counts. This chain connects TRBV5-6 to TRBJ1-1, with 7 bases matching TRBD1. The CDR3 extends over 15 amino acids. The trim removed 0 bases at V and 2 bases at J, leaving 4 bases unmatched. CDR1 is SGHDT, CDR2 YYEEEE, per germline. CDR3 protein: CASSLVDRDNTEAFF. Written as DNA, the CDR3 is TGTGCCAGCAGCTTGGTCGACAGGGACAACACTGAAGCTTTCTTT.